The T cell receptor (beta chain) under discussion was sequenced for a study of T-cell reconstitution after alpha-beta-depleted transplantation in children. Unique molecular identifiers featured in how the TCRbeta library was prepared. TCRdb analysed the PCR reads with MiXCR anew, one entry per CDR3 protein. The repertoire holds around 450,000 distinct CDR3 sequences, 43% seen once, with 27% in the top ten. This CDR3 spans 15 amino acids. The V gene lost 5 bases and the J gene lost 0 bases, with 11 bases spanning the gap. Per the germline V gene, CDR1 is GTSNPN and CDR2 is SVGIG (reference sequence). This clonotype originated in a girl aged 2 to 10 with aplastic anemia, due to receive a stem cell transplant. The sequencing used PBMCs, collected before TCRalphabeta/CD19-depleted stem cell transplant. V gene TRBV30 combines with J gene TRBJ1-6; D call uncertain. CDR3 protein: CAWSTGSSYNSPLHF. CDR3 DNA: TGTGCCTGGTCGACGGGGAGCTCCTATAATTCACCCCTCCACTTT.